The following is a T cell receptor (beta chain) sequence with its context. Its antigen is not known. The data are from a study of OX40 agonist ivuxolimab in advanced cancers. Study conclusions and caveats: Among patients with partial responses at 0.1-3.0 mg/kg, clonal expansion was among the lowest.

The data were produced by immunoSEQ multiplex PCR, yet TCRdb's version contains in-frame clones alone and is incomplete. The table includes about 22,000 clones, 77% detected once. From germline, CDR1 is PRHDT and CDR2 FYEKMQ (reference sequence). V was shortened by 5 bases and J by 1 base, with 13 bases between the two germline ends. The CDR3 spans 15 residues. This sequence was found in an adult with an advanced solid tumor such as melanoma, head and neck, liver or kidney cancer. The chain recombines TRBV13 with TRBJ2-3; weak D call: TRBD1 (6 bases). This material consisted of CD4+ or CD8+ T cells sorted from blood, taken in a trial of the OX40 agonist ivuxolimab. DNA for the CDR3: TGTGCCAGCAGCCCCACAGGGTGGGGCACAGATACGCAGTATTTT. The encoded protein is CASSPTGWGTDTQYF.